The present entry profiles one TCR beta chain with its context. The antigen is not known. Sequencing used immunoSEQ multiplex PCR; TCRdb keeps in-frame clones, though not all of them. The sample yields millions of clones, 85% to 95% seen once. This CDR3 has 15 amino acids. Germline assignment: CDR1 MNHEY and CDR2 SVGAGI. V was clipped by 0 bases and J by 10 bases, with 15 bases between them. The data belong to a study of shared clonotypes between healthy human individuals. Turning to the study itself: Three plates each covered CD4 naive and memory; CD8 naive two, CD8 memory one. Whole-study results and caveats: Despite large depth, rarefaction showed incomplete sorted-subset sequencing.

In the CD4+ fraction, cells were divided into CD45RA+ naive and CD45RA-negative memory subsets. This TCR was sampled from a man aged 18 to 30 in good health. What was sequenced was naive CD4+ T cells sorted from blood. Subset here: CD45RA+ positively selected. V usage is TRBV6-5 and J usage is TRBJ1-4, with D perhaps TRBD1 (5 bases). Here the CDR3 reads CASSYSILIRGKLFF. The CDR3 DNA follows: TGTGCCAGCAGTTACTCTATTCTTATTAGGGGAAAACTGTTTTTT.